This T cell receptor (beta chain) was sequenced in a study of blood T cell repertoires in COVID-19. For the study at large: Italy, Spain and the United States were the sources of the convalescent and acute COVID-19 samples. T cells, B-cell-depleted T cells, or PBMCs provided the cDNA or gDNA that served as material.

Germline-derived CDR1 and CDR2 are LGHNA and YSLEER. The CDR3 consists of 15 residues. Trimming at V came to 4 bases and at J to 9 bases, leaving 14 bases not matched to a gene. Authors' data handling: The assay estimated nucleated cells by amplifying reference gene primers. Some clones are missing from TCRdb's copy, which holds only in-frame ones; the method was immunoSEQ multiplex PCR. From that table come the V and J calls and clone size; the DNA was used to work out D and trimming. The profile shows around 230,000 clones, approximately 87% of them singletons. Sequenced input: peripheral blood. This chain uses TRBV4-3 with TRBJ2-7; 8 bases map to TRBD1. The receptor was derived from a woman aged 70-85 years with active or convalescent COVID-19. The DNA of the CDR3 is TGCGCCAGCAGCCCTGGTCAGGGGGCGACTACAAGGCAGTACTTC. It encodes CASSPGQGATTRQYF.